The next 27 T cell receptor beta chains were all read from a single sample in a study of identifying expanded T cells in peripheral blood. Clones were sequenced by immunoSEQ multiplex PCR, and TCRdb holds only the in-frame ones, with some missing. The sample includes around 100,000 clones, around nine tenths of them seen just once. Specimen: blood. The receptors originated from a person aged 18 to 75 in good health.

J is TRBJ1-3 and V is TRBV4-1, with D tentatively TRBD1 (6 bases). CDR1 and CDR2 from the germline V gene are MGHRA and YSYEKL. V was trimmed by 3 bases and J by 0 bases, leaving 12 bases between them. This CDR3 has 16 amino acids. The CDR3 nucleotides read TGCGCCAGCAGCCAGGTACAGGGTAGCTCTGGAAACACCATATATTTT. Encoded protein: CASSQVQGSSGNTIYF.

This clone came up once. The chain combines TRBV30 with TRBJ1-2; no clear D. This CDR3 has 13 residues. The germline V gene has CDR1 GTSNPN and CDR2 SVGIG (reference sequence). V was pared by 4 bases and J by 4 bases, with 13 bases between. CDR3 coding DNA: TGTGCCTGGACTCGGACCGACTCCTATGGCTACACCTTC. Its protein is CAWTRTDSYGYTF.

The chain joins TRBV5-1 to TRBJ2-5; 12 bases fit TRBD2. The germline V gene has CDR1 SGHRS and CDR2 YFSETQ. CDR3 length equals 16 residues. V lost 7 bases and J lost 5; bases outside the gene matches: 12. CDR3 in DNA: TGCGCCAGCGGCCGGACTAGCGGGGCTGGTGGGGAGACCCAGTACTTC. Translated, it gives CASGRTSGAGGETQYF.

This chain links TRBV5-1 with TRBJ2-1; D is undetermined. V was trimmed by 1 base and J by 3 bases, leaving 11 bases between them. The CDR3 is 15 amino acids. Germline V gives CDR1 SGHRS, CDR2 YFSETQ. The CDR3 sequence: CASSLPAGVYNEQFF. CDR3 bases: TGCGCCAGCAGCTTGCCGGCAGGAGTCTACAATGAGCAGTTCTTC.

The rearrangement uses TRBV2 and TRBJ1-2, with D hard to call. V gave up 9 bases and J gave up 5 bases, with 10 bases separating them. The CDR3 has 11 residues. Looked up from germline, CDR1 is SNHLY and CDR2 is FYNNEI. The chain's CDR3 is CAREKKYGYTF. DNA of the CDR3: TGTGCCAGAGAGAAGAAATATGGCTACACCTTC.

J is TRBJ1-1 and V is TRBV6-5, with a possible D match to TRBD1 (5 bases). Germline V lookup: CDR1 MNHEY, CDR2 SVGAGI. Trimming left V 6 bases short and J 1 base short, with 15 bases between. The CDR3 length is 15 residues. The DNA of the CDR3 is TGTGCCAGCAGGATCAGGGACTTGTCGAACACTGAAGCTTTCTTT. Translating gives CASRIRDLSNTEAFF.

The chain carries TRBV2 and TRBJ2-3; D ambiguous. Per the germline V gene, CDR1 is SNHLY and CDR2 is FYNNEI. The CDR3 spans 12 residues. Trimming left V 4 bases short and J 5 bases short, with 7 bases between. The CDR3 DNA is TGTGCCAGCAGTGTGGTTCGAGATACGCAGTATTTT. Protein: CASSVVRDTQYF.

This clone is a singleton in its sample. The chain joins TRBV6-5 to TRBJ1-3; 7 bases are shared with TRBD1. This CDR3 region has 15 residues. Germline values: CDR1 MNHEY, CDR2 SVGAGI. The ends lost 4 bases at V and 4 bases at J; junction bases unmatched: 7. CDR3 in amino acids: CASSSVGTVGNTIYF. CDR3 nucleotide sequence: TGTGCCAGCAGTTCAGTCGGGACAGTGGGAAACACCATATATTTT.

In nucleotides, the CDR3 is TGTGCCAGCAGCCTGACTAGCGGGGCGACCCAGTACTTC. As protein: CASSLTSGATQYF. This chain connects TRBV7-3 to TRBJ2-5; the match to TRBD2 covers 11 bases. From germline, CDR1 is SGHTA and CDR2 FQGTGA. V was clipped by 5 bases and J by 7 bases; unmatched bases: 3. This CDR3 is 13 amino acids long.

The genes are TRBV29-1 and TRBJ2-7; 10 positions match TRBD2. The V gene's germline CDR1 is SQVTM and CDR2 ANQGSEA. The CDR3 consists of 12 residues. The ends lost 4 bases at V and 3 bases at J; junction bases unmatched: 0. CDR3 DNA sequence: TGCAGCGTTGCTAGCGGGAGCTACGAGCAGTACTTC. Protein: CSVASGSYEQYF.

The V and J genes are TRBV11-3 and TRBJ2-3; D gene unclear. Germline CDR1 and CDR2: SGHNT and YENEEA. This CDR3 has 12 amino acids. Trimming took 10 bases from V and 5 from J, leaving 13 bases between them. As DNA, the CDR3 is TGTGCCACCCAATACTATGGAGATACGCAGTATTTT. It translates to CATQYYGDTQYF.

The J gene is TRBJ2-3, the V gene TRBV5-1; 8 bases agree with TRBD2. The ends lost 4 bases at V and 1 base at J; junction bases unmatched: 5. Germline CDR1 SGHRS, CDR2 YFSETQ. There are 15 residues in the CDR3. The CDR3: CASSLSGGGTDTQYF. In nucleotides, the CDR3 is TGCGCCAGCAGCCTAAGCGGGGGTGGCACAGATACGCAGTATTTT.

The chain is built from TRBV6-6 and TRBJ1-3, with TRBD1 as a possible D gene (5 bases). The CDR3 loop spans 16 amino acids. The ends were cut back, 1 base at V and 1 base at J, with 11 bases in the middle. Germline-derived CDR1 and CDR2 are MNHNY and SVGAGI (reference sequence). CDR3 nucleotides: TGTGCCAGCAGTTACTTTGGGGGAATATCTGGAAACACCATATATTTT. Translation gives CASSYFGGISGNTIYF.

The chain employs TRBV6-5 and TRBJ2-3; D is uncertain. The germline CDR1 and CDR2 sequences are MNHEY and SVGAGI. There are 12 residues in the CDR3. Trimming took off 6 bases at V and 2 bases at J, with 6 bases between the two ends. Written as DNA, the CDR3 is TGTGCCAGCAGGAAAGACACAGATACGCAGTATTTT. Its translation is CASRKDTDTQYF.

V is TRBV5-6 and J is TRBJ2-7; TRBD2 aligns across 9 bases. J was trimmed by 2 bases and V by 1 base; bases with no gene match: 7. The germline CDR1 and CDR2 sequences are SGHDT and YYEEEE. The CDR3 sequence is 16 residues long. The CDR3 DNA is TGTGCCAGCAGCTTGTTTGCGGGAGGGCAGGCCTACGAGCAGTACTTC. Protein sequence: CASSLFAGGQAYEQYF.

The J gene is TRBJ2-7, the V gene TRBV6-1; no firm D call. The CDR3 totals 13 residues. The V end lost 0 bases, the J end lost 12 bases, and 15 bases lay between the germline ends. CDR1 MNHNS and CDR2 SASEGT come from the germline V gene. CDR3 region: CASSEAGPQLLYF. The CDR3 bases are TGTGCCAGCAGTGAAGCTGGACCCCAGCTTCTGTACTTC.

The chain recombines TRBV11-2 with TRBJ1-2; D is ambiguous. CDR1 SGHAT and CDR2 FQNNGV come from the germline V gene. The ends were cut back, 2 bases at V and 3 bases at J, with 13 bases in the middle. The length of the CDR3 is 15 residues. Here the CDR3 reads CASSLHSSLDYGYTF. The CDR3 DNA follows: TGTGCCAGCAGCTTACACAGTTCCCTCGACTATGGCTACACCTTC.

This chain connects TRBV5-1 to TRBJ1-2, with 7 bases that match TRBD1. Germline assignment: CDR1 SGHRS and CDR2 YFSETQ. The CDR3 length is 15 residues. J gave up 8 bases and V 2 bases, and 12 bases lay outside the gene matches. CDR3 sequence reads: CASSFQTGSQGGYTF. The CDR3 nucleotides are TGCGCCAGCAGCTTTCAGACAGGGTCTCAGGGCGGCTACACCTTC.

The V call is TRBV29-1, the J call TRBJ2-2; 11 bases line up with TRBD1. Trimming at V came to 6 bases and at J to 4 bases, leaving 7 bases not matched to a gene. CDR3 length equals 15 residues. Germline lookup yields CDR1 SQVTM and CDR2 ANQGSEA. The CDR3 loop reads CSVGQGAFGTGELFF. The CDR3 DNA reads as TGCAGCGTAGGACAGGGGGCGTTTGGCACCGGGGAGCTGTTTTTT.

V gene TRBV18 combines with J gene TRBJ2-1; D unresolved. Germline loops: CDR1 KGHSH, CDR2 LQKENI. V lost 5 bases, J lost 8 bases, and 7 bases lay in between. This CDR3 is 11 amino acids long. CDR3 amino acids: CASSSWDEQFF. The CDR3 bases are TGTGCCAGCTCATCATGGGATGAGCAGTTCTTC. The whole variable domain, remainder taken from reference TRBV18 and TRBJ2-1, is NAGVMQNPRHLVRRRGQEARLRCSPMKGHSHVYWYRQLPEEGLKFMVYLQKENIIDESGMPKERFSAEFPKEGPSILRIQQVVRGDSAAYFCASSSWDEQFFGPGTRLTVL.

The V call is TRBV14, the J call TRBJ2-3, with 10 bases identical to TRBD2. The CDR3 contains 16 residues. Germline CDR1 reads SGHDN; CDR2 reads FVKESK. The ends lost 4 bases at V and 5 bases at J; junction bases unmatched: 9. In DNA form, the CDR3 reads TGTGCCAGCAGCCGCTGGCTAGCGGGGGTTGGAGATACGCAGTATTTT. Its protein is CASSRWLAGVGDTQYF.

The chain joins TRBV7-2 to TRBJ1-6; a weak D match, TRBD1 (5 bases). In germline, CDR1 is SGHTA, CDR2 FQGNSA. V dropped 1 base and J dropped 10 bases, with 11 bases sitting between them. The CDR3 sequence is 14 residues long. The CDR3 sequence: CASSLDGARSPLHF. CDR3 nucleotide sequence: TGTGCCAGCAGCTTAGATGGGGCAAGGTCACCCCTCCACTTT.

J is TRBJ2-7 and V is TRBV30; 7 positions match TRBD2. This CDR3 has 14 amino acids. Trimming removed 3 bases from V and 4 bases from J; junction bases left unmatched: 9. In germline, CDR1 is GTSNPN, CDR2 SVGIG (reference sequence). The CDR3 DNA reads TGTGCCTGGAGGGCGGGGGTCGGAGAATACGAGCAGTACTTC. This sequence encodes CAWRAGVGEYEQYF. Drawing the rest from reference TRBV30 and TRBJ2-7, the complete variable domain is SQTIHQWPATLVQPVGSPLSLECTVEGTSNPNLYWYRQAAGRGLQLLFYSVGIGQISSEVPQNLSASRPQDRQFILSSKKLLLSDSGFYLCAWRAGVGEYEQYFGPGTRLTVT.

CDR3 in amino acids: CASSKQGKITEAFF. CDR3 coding DNA: TGTGCCAGTAGTAAACAGGGTAAAATCACTGAAGCTTTCTTT. This chain links TRBV19 with TRBJ1-1; D might be TRBD1 (6 bases). Germline lookup yields CDR1 LNHDA and CDR2 SQIVND (reference sequence). CDR3 size: 14 residues. The V and J ends lost 4 bases and 4 bases respectively, with 13 bases between them.

Only one count was recorded for this clone. V gene TRBV27 combines with J gene TRBJ2-7; TRBD2 aligns across 10 bases. V lost 4 bases and J lost 3; bases outside the gene matches: 3. Germline CDR1 reads MNHEY; CDR2 reads SMNVEV (reference sequence). The CDR3 runs to 14 residues. CDR3 nucleotide sequence: TGTGCCAGCAGTTCAGGACTAGCGGTCTACGAGCAGTACTTC. This encodes CASSSGLAVYEQYF.

The CDR3: CASSADLRDSYNEQFF. The CDR3 bases are TGTGCCAGCAGCGCCGACCTGAGGGACAGTTACAATGAGCAGTTCTTC. The chain has TRBV9 and TRBJ2-1; 7 bases are a match to TRBD1. The CDR3 covers 16 residues. Germline V lookup: CDR1 SGDLS, CDR2 YYNGEE. With V trimmed by 3 bases and J by 4 bases, 10 bases remained unmatched.

Here the CDR3 reads CASTGHSGNYGYTF. CDR3 nucleotides: TGTGCCAGTACGGGGCACAGTGGGAACTATGGCTACACCTTC. The chain carries TRBV2 and TRBJ1-2, with a possible D match to TRBD1 (5 bases). CDR3 length equals 14 residues. Germline V gene data show CDR1 as SNHLY and CDR2 as FYNNEI. V gave up 9 bases and J gave up 2 bases, with 16 bases separating them.